What follows describes a single TCR beta chain. The target antigen is unknown. Germline CDR1 and CDR2: SGHAT and FQNNGV. This CDR3 has 15 amino acids. Deletions cut 3 bases from V and 3 bases from J, with 11 bases between. The data derive from a study of cytotoxic CD8 clonotypes in ibrutinib-treated CLL. In the study overall: Response sampling occurred after a median approximately 12 months of treatment (range 6 to 36).

Clones were sequenced by immunoSEQ multiplex PCR, and TCRdb holds only the in-frame ones, with some missing. The sample carries almost 250,000 clones, roughly 70% recorded once. Study-level points and caveats: Measured clonality at baseline was greater than in age-matched healthy donors and tracked with circulating CD8+ T-cell counts. Treatment left the uncommon public clonotypes either contracted or stable in frequency.

Specimen: PBMCs, collected after 24 months of ibrutinib treatment. This chain uses TRBV11-2 with TRBJ2-2; D perhaps matches TRBD2 (6 bases). The origin of this receptor is a human donor with chronic lymphocytic leukemia. The CDR3 nucleotides read TGTGCCAGCAGCTTGGGGGACTTTTACACCGGGGAGCTGTTTTTT. It translates to CASSLGDFYTGELFF. Combining the CDR3 with reference TRBV11-2 and TRBJ2-2 gives the whole variable domain EAGVAQSPRYKIIEKRQSVAFWCNPISGHATLYWYQQILGQGPKLLIQFQNNGVVDDSQLPKDRFSAERLKGVDSTLKIQPAKLEDSAVYLCASSLGDFYTGELFFGEGSRLTVL.